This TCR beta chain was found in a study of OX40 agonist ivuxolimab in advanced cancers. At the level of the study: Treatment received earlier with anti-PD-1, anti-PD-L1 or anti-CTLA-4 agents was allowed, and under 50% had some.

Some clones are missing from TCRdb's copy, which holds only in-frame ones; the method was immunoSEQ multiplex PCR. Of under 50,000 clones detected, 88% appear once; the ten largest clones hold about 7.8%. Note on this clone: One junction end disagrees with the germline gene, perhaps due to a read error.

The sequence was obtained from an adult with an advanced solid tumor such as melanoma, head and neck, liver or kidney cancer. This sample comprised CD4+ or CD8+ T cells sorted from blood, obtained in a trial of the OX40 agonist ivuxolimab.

In nucleotides, the CDR3 is TGTGCCGGTAGATTAAGGACGGGGCGCGGCTACACCTTC. Its translation is CAGRLRTGRGYTF. This chain joins TRBV19 and TRBJ1-2, with a possible D match to TRBD1 (5 bases). The CDR3 totals 13 residues. Germline V gene data show CDR1 as LNHDA and CDR2 as SQIVND (reference sequence).